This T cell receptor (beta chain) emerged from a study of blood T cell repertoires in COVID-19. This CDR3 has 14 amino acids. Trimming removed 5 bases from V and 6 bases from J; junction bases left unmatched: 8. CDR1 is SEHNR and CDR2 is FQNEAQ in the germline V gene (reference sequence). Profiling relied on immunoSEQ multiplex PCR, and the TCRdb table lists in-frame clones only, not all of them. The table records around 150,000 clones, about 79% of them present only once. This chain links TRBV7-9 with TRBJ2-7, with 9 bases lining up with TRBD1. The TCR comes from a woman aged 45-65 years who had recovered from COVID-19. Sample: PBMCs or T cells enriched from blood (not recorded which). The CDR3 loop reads CASSPQGAVSEQYF. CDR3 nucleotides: TGTGCCAGCAGCCCACAGGGGGCGGTTAGCGAGCAGTACTTC.